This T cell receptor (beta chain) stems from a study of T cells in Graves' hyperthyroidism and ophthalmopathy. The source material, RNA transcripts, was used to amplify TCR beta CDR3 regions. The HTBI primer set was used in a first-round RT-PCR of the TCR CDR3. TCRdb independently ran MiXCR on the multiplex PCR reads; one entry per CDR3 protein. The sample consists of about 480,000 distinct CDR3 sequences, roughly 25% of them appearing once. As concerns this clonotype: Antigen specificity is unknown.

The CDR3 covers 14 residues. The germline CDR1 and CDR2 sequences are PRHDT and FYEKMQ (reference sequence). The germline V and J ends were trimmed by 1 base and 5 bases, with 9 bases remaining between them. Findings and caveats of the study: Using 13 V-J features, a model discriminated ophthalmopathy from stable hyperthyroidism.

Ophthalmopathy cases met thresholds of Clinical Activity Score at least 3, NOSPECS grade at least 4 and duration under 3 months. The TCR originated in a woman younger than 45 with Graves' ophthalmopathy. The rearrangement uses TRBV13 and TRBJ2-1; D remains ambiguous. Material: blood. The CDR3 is CASSLVASNNEQFF. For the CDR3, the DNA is TGTGCCAGCAGCTTAGTGGCCTCAAACAATGAGCAGTTCTTC. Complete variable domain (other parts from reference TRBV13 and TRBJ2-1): AAGVIQSPRHLIKEKRETATLKCYPIPRHDTVYWYQQGPGQDPQFLISFYEKMQSDKGSIPDRFSAQQFSDYHSELNMSSLELGDSALYFCASSLVASNNEQFFGPGTRLTVL.